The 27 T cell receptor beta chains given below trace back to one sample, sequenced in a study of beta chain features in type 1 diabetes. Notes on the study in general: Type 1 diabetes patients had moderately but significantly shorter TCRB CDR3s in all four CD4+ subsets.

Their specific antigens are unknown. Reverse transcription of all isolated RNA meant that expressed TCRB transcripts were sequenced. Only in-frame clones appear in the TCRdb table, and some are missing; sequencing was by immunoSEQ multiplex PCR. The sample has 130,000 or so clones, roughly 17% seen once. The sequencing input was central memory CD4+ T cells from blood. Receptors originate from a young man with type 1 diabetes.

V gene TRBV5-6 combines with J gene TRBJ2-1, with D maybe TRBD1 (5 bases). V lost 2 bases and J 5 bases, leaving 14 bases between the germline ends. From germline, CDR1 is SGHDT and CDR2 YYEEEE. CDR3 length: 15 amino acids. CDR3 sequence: CASSLGYRQNNEQFF. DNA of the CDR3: TGTGCCAGCAGCTTAGGGTATCGACAGAACAATGAGCAGTTCTTC.

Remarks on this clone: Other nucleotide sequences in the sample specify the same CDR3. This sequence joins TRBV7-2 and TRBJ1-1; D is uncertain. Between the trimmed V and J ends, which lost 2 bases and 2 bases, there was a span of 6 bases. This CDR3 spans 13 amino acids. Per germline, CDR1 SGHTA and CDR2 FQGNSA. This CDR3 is CASSLQGNTEAFF. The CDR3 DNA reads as TGTGCCAGCAGCTTACAAGGAAACACTGAAGCTTTCTTT.

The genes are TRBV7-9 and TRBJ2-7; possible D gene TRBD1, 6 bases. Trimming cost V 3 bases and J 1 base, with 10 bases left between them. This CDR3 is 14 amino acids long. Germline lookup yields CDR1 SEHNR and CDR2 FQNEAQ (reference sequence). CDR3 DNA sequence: TGTGCCAGCAGCTTCGGGACATCTTCCTACGAGCAGTACTTC. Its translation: CASSFGTSSYEQYF.

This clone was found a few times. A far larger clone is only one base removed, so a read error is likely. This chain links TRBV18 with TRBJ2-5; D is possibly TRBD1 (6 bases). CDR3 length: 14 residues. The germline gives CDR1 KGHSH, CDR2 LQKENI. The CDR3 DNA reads TGTGCCAGCGCACCAAACAGGGAAGCAGAGACCCAGTACTTC. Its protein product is CASAPNREAETQYF. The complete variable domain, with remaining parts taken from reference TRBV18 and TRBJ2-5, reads NAGVMQNPRHLVRRRGQEARLRCSPMKGHSHVYWYRQLPEEGLKFMVYLQKENIIDESGMPKERFSAEFPKEGPSILRIQQVVRGDSAAYFCASAPNREAETQYFGPGTRLLVL.

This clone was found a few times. Here the CDR3 reads CASRARGEQYF. The CDR3 DNA follows: TGTGCCAGCAGGGCCCGGGGCGAGCAGTACTTC. V and J are TRBV27 and TRBJ2-7; weak D call: TRBD2 (5 bases). V lost 6 bases to trimming and J lost 6 bases, with 9 bases between them. CDR3 size: 11 residues. Germline CDR1 and CDR2: MNHEY and SMNVEV (reference sequence).

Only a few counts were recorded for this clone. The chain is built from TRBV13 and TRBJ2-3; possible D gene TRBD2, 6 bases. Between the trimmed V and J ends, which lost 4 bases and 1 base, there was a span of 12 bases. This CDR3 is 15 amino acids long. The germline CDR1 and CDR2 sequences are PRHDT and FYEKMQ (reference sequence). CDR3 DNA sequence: TGTGCCAGCAGCTCGCCTCAGCGGGGCACAGATACGCAGTATTTT. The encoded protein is CASSSPQRGTDTQYF.

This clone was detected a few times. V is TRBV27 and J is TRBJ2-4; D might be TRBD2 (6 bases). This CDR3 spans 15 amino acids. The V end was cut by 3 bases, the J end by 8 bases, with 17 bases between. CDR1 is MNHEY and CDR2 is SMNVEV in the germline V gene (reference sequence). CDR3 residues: CASSLTLTTRDIQYF. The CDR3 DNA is TGTGCCAGCAGTTTGACCTTGACGACTAGGGACATTCAGTACTTC.

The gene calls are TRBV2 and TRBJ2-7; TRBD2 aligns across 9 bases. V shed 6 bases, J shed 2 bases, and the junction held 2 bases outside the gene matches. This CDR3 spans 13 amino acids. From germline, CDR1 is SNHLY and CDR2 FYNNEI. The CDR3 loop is CASRASGTYEQYF. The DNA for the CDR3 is TGTGCCAGCAGAGCTAGCGGGACCTACGAGCAGTACTTC.

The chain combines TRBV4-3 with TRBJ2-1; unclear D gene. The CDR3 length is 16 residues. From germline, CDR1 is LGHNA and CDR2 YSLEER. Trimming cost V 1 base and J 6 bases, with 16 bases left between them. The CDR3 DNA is TGCGCCAGCAGCCAAGGTAGACCCGGCTGGGGCAATGAGCAGTTCTTC. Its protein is CASSQGRPGWGNEQFF.

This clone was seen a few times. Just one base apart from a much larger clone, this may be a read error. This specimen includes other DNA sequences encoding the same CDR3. Here the CDR3 reads CAWSVRGRETQYF. For the CDR3, the DNA is TGTGCCTGGAGTGTAAGGGGCCGCGAGACCCAGTACTTC. The chain uses TRBV30 and TRBJ2-5; perhaps TRBD1 as D (5 bases). CDR3 length: 13 amino acids. Looked up from germline, CDR1 is GTSNPN and CDR2 is SVGIG (reference sequence). V lost 0 bases, J lost 5 bases, and 10 bases lay in between.

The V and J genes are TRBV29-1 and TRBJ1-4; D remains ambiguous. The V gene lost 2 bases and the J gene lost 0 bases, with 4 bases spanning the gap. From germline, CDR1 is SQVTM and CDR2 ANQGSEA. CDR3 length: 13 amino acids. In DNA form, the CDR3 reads TGCAGCGTTGAACCAGCAACTAATGAAAAACTGTTTTTT. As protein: CSVEPATNEKLFF.

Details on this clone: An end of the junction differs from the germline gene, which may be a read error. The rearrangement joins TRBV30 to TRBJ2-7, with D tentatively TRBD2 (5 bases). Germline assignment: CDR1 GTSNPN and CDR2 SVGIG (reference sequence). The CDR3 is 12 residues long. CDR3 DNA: TGTGCCTGGAGTGCCAAGCGGACCAGAAAGGACTTC. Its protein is CAWSAKRTRKDF.

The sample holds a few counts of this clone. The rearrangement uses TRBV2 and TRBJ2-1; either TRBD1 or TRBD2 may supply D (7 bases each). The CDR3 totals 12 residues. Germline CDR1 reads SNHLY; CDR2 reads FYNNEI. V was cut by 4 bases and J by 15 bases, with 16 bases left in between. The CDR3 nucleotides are TGTGCCAGCAGTGCCGGGACAGCGGGGCGGTTCTTC. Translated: CASSAGTAGRFF.

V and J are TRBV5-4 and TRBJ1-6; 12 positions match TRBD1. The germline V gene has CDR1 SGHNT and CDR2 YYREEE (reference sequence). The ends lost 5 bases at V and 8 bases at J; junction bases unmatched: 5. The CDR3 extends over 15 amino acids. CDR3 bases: TGTGCCAGCAGTCGGGGACAGGGGGCTGATTCACCCCTCCACTTT. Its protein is CASSRGQGADSPLHF.

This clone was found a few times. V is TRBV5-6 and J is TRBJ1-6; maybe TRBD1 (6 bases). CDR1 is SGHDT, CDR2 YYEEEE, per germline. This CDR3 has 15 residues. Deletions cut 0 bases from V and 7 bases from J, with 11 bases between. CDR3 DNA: TGTGCCAGCAGCTTGGCCGTCAGGGGCAATTCACCCCTCCACTTT. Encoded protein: CASSLAVRGNSPLHF.

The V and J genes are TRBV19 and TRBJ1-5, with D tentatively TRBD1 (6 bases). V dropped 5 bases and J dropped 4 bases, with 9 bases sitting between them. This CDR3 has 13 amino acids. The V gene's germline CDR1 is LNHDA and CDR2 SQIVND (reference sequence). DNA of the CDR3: TGTGCCAGTAGTCAGGGGTGGAATCAGCCCCAGCATTTT. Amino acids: CASSQGWNQPQHF.

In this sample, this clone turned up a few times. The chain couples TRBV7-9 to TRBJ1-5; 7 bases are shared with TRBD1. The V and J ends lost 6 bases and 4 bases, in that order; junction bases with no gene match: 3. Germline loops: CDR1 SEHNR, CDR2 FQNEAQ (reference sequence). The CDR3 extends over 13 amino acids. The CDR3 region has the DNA TGTGCCAGCAGTTCGACAGGGAATCAGCCCCAGCATTTT. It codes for CASSSTGNQPQHF.

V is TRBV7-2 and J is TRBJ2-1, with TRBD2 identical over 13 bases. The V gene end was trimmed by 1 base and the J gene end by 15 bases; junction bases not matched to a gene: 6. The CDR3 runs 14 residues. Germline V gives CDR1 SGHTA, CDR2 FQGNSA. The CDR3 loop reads CASSLGGLAGLGFF. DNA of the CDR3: TGTGCCAGCAGCTTAGGGGGACTAGCGGGACTGGGGTTCTTC.

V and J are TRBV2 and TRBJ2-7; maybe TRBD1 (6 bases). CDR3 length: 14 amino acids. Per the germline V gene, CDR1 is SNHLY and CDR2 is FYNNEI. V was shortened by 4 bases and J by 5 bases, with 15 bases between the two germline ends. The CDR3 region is CASSAQGTGHEQYF. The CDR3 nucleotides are TGTGCCAGCAGTGCTCAGGGAACAGGGCACGAGCAGTACTTC. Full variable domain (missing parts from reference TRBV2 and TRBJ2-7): EPEVTQTPSHQVTQMGQEVILRCVPISNHLYFYWYRQILGQKVEFLVSFYNNEISEKSEIFDDQFSVERPDGSNFTLKIRSTKLEDSAMYFCASSAQGTGHEQYFGPGTRLTVT.

In DNA, the CDR3 is TGTGCCAGCAGTTTATGGGGACCAGACACCGGGGAGCTGTTTTTT. It specifies CASSLWGPDTGELFF. The rearrangement uses TRBV27 and TRBJ2-2; D tentatively reads TRBD1 or TRBD2 (5 bases each). CDR3 length equals 15 residues. Germline V CDR1 and CDR2: MNHEY, SMNVEV (reference sequence). Trimming took 1 base from V and 3 from J, leaving 9 bases between them.

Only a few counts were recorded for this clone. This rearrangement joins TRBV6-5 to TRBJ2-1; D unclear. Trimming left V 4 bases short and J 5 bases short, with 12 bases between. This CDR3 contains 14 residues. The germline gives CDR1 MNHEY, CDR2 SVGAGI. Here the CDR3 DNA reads TGTGCCAGCAGTTCTTGGCGGTTAGACAATGAGCAGTTCTTC. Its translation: CASSSWRLDNEQFF.

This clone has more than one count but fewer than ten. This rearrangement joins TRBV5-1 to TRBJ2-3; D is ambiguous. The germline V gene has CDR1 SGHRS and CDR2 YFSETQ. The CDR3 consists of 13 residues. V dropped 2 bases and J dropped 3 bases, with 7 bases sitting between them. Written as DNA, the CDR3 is TGCGCCAGCAGCTTCGGACCGACAGATACGCAGTATTTT. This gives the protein CASSFGPTDTQYF. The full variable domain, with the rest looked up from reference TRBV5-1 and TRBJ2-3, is KAGVTQTPRYLIKTRGQQVTLSCSPISGHRSVSWYQQTPGQGLQFLFEYFSETQRNKGNFPGRFSGRQFSNSRSEMNVSTLELGDSALYLCASSFGPTDTQYFGPGTRLTVL.

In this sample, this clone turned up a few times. The CDR3 DNA reads TGTGCCAGCAGCCTTCTCCAGGGGACTAGCGGGGAAGATACGCAGTATTTT. It encodes CASSLLQGTSGEDTQYF. The chain combines TRBV9 with TRBJ2-3, with 13 bases identical to TRBD2. This CDR3 has 17 residues. The germline V gene has CDR1 SGDLS and CDR2 YYNGEE. The trim removed 4 bases at V and 5 bases at J, leaving 10 bases unmatched.

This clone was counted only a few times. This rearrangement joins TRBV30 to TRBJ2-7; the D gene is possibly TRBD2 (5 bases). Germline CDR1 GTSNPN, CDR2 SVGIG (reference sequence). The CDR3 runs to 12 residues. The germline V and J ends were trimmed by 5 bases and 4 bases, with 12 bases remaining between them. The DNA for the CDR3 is TGTGCCTGGGGGAGCCCCTTATACGAGCAGTACTTC. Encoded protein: CAWGSPLYEQYF.

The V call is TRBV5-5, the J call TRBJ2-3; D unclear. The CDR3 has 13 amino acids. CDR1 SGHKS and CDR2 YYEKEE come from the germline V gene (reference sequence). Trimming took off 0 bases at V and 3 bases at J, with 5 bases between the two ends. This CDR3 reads CASSLGPTDTQYF. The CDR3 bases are TGTGCCAGCAGCTTGGGGCCTACAGATACGCAGTATTTT.

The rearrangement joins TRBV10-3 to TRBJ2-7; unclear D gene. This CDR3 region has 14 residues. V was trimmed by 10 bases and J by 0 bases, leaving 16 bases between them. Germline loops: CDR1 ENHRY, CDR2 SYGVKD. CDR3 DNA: TGTGCCACGCGGCAGGATAGGGACTCCTACGAGCAGTACTTC. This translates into CATRQDRDSYEQYF.

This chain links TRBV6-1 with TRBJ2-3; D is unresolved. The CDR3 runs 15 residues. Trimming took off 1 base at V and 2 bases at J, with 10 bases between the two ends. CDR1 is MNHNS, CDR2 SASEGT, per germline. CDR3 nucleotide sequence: TGTGCCAGCAGTGAAGGTCAGGTGTCCACAGATACGCAGTATTTT. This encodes CASSEGQVSTDTQYF.